This TCR beta chain was obtained from a study of T cell repertoires in cytomegalovirus infection. Study as a whole: TCR beta signatures that were public indicated CMV infection and matching HLA type.

Findings and caveats of the study: HLA-C-restricted, CMV-specific TCR beta clonotypes were dominant ex vivo. Pooled public TCR beta family frequency picked out CMV carriers with the relevant HLA.

This clonotype was counted many times. The antigen is undetermined. Trimming at V came to 5 bases and at J to 2 bases, leaving 6 bases not matched to a gene. The CDR3 is made up of 16 amino acids. Germline V gives CDR1 SEHNR, CDR2 FQNEAQ (reference sequence). Each CDR3 protein is one row after TCRdb ran MiXCR on the reads. The sample yields around 440,000 distinct CDR3 sequences, over 9% seen once. The receptor comes from a human donor in good health (CMV status not recorded). Some clones in this sample may be carry-over from other donors' samples. Sequencing was done on a sample of PBMCs. The chain has TRBV7-9 and TRBJ2-2; 9 nucleotides agree with TRBD2. CDR3 coding DNA: TGTGCCAGCAGCAACCGACTAGCGGATAACACCGGGGAGCTGTTTTTT. Protein product: CASSNRLADNTGELFF.